The clone carrying this T cell receptor beta chain has only a few counts. The antigen is not known. The data are from a study of early T cells in non-severe SARS-CoV-2 infection. About the research overall: The input, bulk RNA from unsorted whole blood, was sequenced, and chains were unpaired.

Unique molecular identifiers were added to individual cDNA molecules. TCRdb re-derived calls from the 5' RACE reads in MiXCR, one entry per CDR3 protein. The data hold 100,000 to 140,000 distinct CDR3 sequences, with roughly 10% observed a single time. Findings of the study overall: VDJdb matches were skewed toward anti-spike CD8 T cell responses.

V dropped 3 bases and J dropped 1; count of bases not matched to a gene: 4. This CDR3 has 16 amino acids. The source is an adult who was a healthcare worker with PCR-confirmed SARS-CoV-2 infection or an uninfected control (not recorded which). The V gene is TRBV12-3 or TRBV12-4, the J gene TRBJ2-3; 10 bases agree with TRBD2. Sequences were obtained from whole blood. The CDR3 region is CASSFSSGRGTDTQYF. Written as DNA, the CDR3 is TGTGCCAGCAGTTTCTCGAGCGGGAGGGGCACAGATACGCAGTATTTT.